Detailed here is one T cell receptor (beta chain). Its matching antigen is unknown. Other DNA variants within this sample encode the same CDR3. This record belongs to a study of cytomegalovirus exposure and HLA in healthy donors. Overall study results and limits: Rarity marked most TCR sequences, yet some public TCRs occurred in many donors. A likely sequencing artifact accounted for one observed cluster of highly shared sequence variants. HLA allele associations emerged for roughly 17,000 TCR beta sequences in a later analysis, at 0.05 false discovery rate. Other equally common chains were less clonally expanded than HLA-associated TCR beta chains, a later analysis showed.

Primers for the PCR totalled 60 Vbeta and 13 Jbeta. Measured with immunoSEQ multiplex PCR; TCRdb has only the in-frame clones, and not every one. The table records 45,000 to 65,000 clones, 60% to 80% of them present only once. The V end was cut by 3 bases, the J end by 0 bases, with 6 bases between. Germline V CDR1 and CDR2: WNHNN, SYGVQD (reference sequence). This CDR3 is 15 amino acids long. The sequencing sample was made of PBMCs. The chain combines TRBV10-1 with TRBJ2-6; D might be TRBD2 (6 bases). The clonotype originates from a woman aged 35 to 49 in good health and CMV-seropositive. Here the CDR3 reads CASSDGGSGANVLTF. The DNA of the CDR3 is TGCGCCAGCAGTGACGGGGGCTCTGGGGCCAACGTCCTGACTTTC.